The 29 T cell receptor beta chains in this list originate from one sample, sequenced in a study of blood T cell repertoires in COVID-19. This table comes from immunoSEQ multiplex PCR, and its TCRdb copy is limited to in-frame clones, with some not included. Of 200,000 to 300,000 clones listed, over 75% are singletons. Sequencing input: peripheral blood. The source of these receptors is a human donor in a cohort sampled during active COVID-19.

The rearrangement joins TRBV5-4 to TRBJ2-3; 8 bases fit TRBD1. With 0 bases clipped from V and 5 bases from J, the junction kept 8 bases outside the gene matches. CDR1 is SGHNT, CDR2 YYREEE, per germline (reference sequence). The length of the CDR3 is 16 residues. The CDR3 here is CASSLAVPGGVDTQYF. The CDR3 nucleotides are TGTGCCAGCAGCTTGGCGGTCCCAGGGGGCGTAGATACGCAGTATTTT.

This clone occurred a few times. CDR3 coding DNA: TGTGCCAGCAGTGAAGCGGTGGTGGGAGGGCCATACATTCAGTACTTC. This encodes CASSEAVVGGPYIQYF. The gene calls are TRBV6-1 and TRBJ2-4; 7 nucleotides match TRBD2. Trimming took 0 bases from V and 8 from J; bases not matched to a gene: 10. In germline, CDR1 is MNHNS, CDR2 SASEGT. The CDR3 runs 16 residues.

The genes are TRBV2 and TRBJ1-2; 8 bases are shared with TRBD1. V gave up 4 bases and J gave up 4 bases; unmatched junction bases: 17. Germline V CDR1 and CDR2: SNHLY, FYNNEI. This CDR3 has 18 amino acids. CDR3 nucleotides: TGTGCCAGCAGTGTCCCTCCGGGACAGGTTTTAAACTTCTATGGCTACACCTTC. Protein sequence: CASSVPPGQVLNFYGYTF.

This chain connects TRBV30 to TRBJ1-5, with unresolved D. Germline-derived CDR1 and CDR2 are GTSNPN and SVGIG (reference sequence). CDR3 length: 14 residues. Trimming left V 2 bases short and J 3 bases short, with 11 bases between. The CDR3 loop is CAWSRGPDNQPQHF. CDR3 in DNA: TGTGCCTGGAGTCGAGGGCCCGACAATCAGCCCCAGCATTTT.

This clone was found once. This CDR3 reads CASSPAGAGGYEQYF. CDR3 coding DNA: TGTGCCAGCAGCCCGGCGGGGGCCGGCGGCTACGAGCAGTACTTC. The chain uses TRBV5-4 and TRBJ2-7; D possibly corresponds to TRBD2 (7 bases). Germline V gene data show CDR1 as SGHNT and CDR2 as YYREEE (reference sequence). CDR3 length: 15 amino acids. The V and J ends lost 4 bases and 3 bases respectively, with 17 bases between them.

The chain uses TRBV28 and TRBJ1-5; D may be TRBD1 (5 bases). This CDR3 has 13 residues. Germline-derived CDR1 and CDR2 are MDHEN and SYDVKM. The V gene lost 5 bases and the J gene lost 7 bases, with 12 bases spanning the gap. CDR3 amino acids: CASSQQGMQPQHF. The CDR3 region has the DNA TGTGCCAGCAGTCAGCAGGGAATGCAGCCCCAGCATTTT. The full variable domain, in which reference TRBV28 and TRBJ1-5 provide the parts outside the CDR3, is DVKVTQSSRYLVKRTGEKVFLECVQDMDHENMFWYRQDPGLGLRLIYFSYDVKMKEKGDIPEGYSVSREKKERFSLILESASTNQTSMYLCASSQQGMQPQHFGDGTRLSIL.

The chain carries TRBV6-2 or TRBV6-3 and TRBJ2-7; no definite D call. This CDR3 contains 16 residues. Trimming stripped 0 bases from V and 0 bases from J, with 12 bases between. Per germline, CDR1 MNHEY and CDR2 SVGEGT. CDR3 protein: CASSYSIQAPSYEQYF. Here the CDR3 DNA reads TGTGCCAGCAGTTACTCGATCCAAGCCCCCTCCTACGAGCAGTACTTC.

The rearrangement joins TRBV19 to TRBJ2-7; TRBD2 aligns across 9 bases. Germline CDR1 is LNHDA and CDR2 is SQIVND (reference sequence). The CDR3 loop spans 15 amino acids. With 1 base clipped from V and 2 bases from J, the junction kept 3 bases outside the gene matches. CDR3 in DNA: TGTGCCAGTAGTATAGGTCTAGCGGGACCCTACGAGCAGTACTTC. This codes for CASSIGLAGPYEQYF.

This rearrangement joins TRBV15 to TRBJ1-2; 7 bases map to TRBD1. CDR3 length: 15 amino acids. Germline assignment: CDR1 LNHNV and CDR2 YYDKDF (reference sequence). V shed 5 bases and J 4 bases; nucleotides not matched to a gene: 10. This CDR3 reads CATSPSRTGAYGYTF. DNA for the CDR3: TGTGCCACCAGCCCTTCTCGAACAGGGGCCTATGGCTACACCTTC.

This rearrangement joins TRBV27 to TRBJ1-4, with D possibly being TRBD1 (6 bases). V lost 3 bases to trimming and J lost 8 bases, with 16 bases between them. Germline CDR1 and CDR2: MNHEY and SMNVEV (reference sequence). The CDR3 is 15 residues long. CDR3 in amino acids: CASSLFRGYSEKLFF. In nucleotides, the CDR3 is TGTGCCAGCAGTTTGTTTAGGGGGTATTCCGAAAAACTGTTTTTT.

The rearrangement uses TRBV5-1 and TRBJ2-3; no reliable D call. Per germline, CDR1 SGHRS and CDR2 YFSETQ. V dropped 0 bases and J dropped 4 bases, with 9 bases sitting between them. The CDR3 spans 14 residues. The CDR3 region has the DNA TGCGCCAGCAGCTTGGGGGCACCCCCAGATACGCAGTATTTT. It codes for CASSLGAPPDTQYF.

The V and J genes are TRBV5-4 and TRBJ2-7; maybe TRBD1 (6 bases). The CDR3 is 13 residues long. CDR1 is SGHNT, CDR2 YYREEE, per germline (reference sequence). Trimming shortened V by 0 bases and J by 3 bases, and 7 bases separated the two germline ends. The CDR3 nucleotides read TGTGCCAGCAGCTTGGGGGACATCTACGAGCAGTACTTC. The encoded protein is CASSLGDIYEQYF.

This rearrangement joins TRBV5-1 to TRBJ2-7; 7 bases agree with TRBD2. Trimming removed 0 bases from V and 5 bases from J; junction bases left unmatched: 11. CDR1 is SGHRS, CDR2 YFSETQ, per germline. There are 16 residues in the CDR3. CDR3 nucleotide sequence: TGCGCCAGCAGCTTGGCCCAAGGGGAGGGTCCGGACGAGCAGTACTTC. It specifies CASSLAQGEGPDEQYF.

The chain combines TRBV11-3 with TRBJ2-3; D remains ambiguous. The V end lost 4 bases, the J end lost 0 bases, and 2 bases lay between the germline ends. The germline V gene encodes CDR1 SGHNT and CDR2 YENEEA. This CDR3 contains 12 residues. The CDR3 DNA is TGTGCCAGCAGCTCTAGCACAGATACGCAGTATTTT. It is translated as CASSSSTDTQYF.

This sequence joins TRBV14 and TRBJ1-3, with TRBD1 matching over 8 bases. Germline trimming cut 2 bases from V and 2 bases from J; bases unmatched to any gene: 2. The germline V gene has CDR1 SGHDN and CDR2 FVKESK. CDR3 length: 15 amino acids. The CDR3 coding sequence is TGTGCCAGCAGCCAAATGACAGGGGCTGGAAACACCATATATTTT. The encoded protein is CASSQMTGAGNTIYF.

DNA for the CDR3: TGTGCCAGTAGTCCTCGGGGTTCAGAGACCCAGTACTTC. Amino acid sequence: CASSPRGSETQYF. This chain connects TRBV19 to TRBJ2-5; D is perhaps TRBD2 (5 bases). Trimming left V 5 bases short and J 4 bases short, with 11 bases between. Germline assignment: CDR1 LNHDA and CDR2 SQIVND (reference sequence). The CDR3 extends over 13 amino acids.

The table lists this clone with a count of one. This chain connects TRBV2 to TRBJ2-2, with a possible D match to TRBD2 (7 bases). Germline CDR1 and CDR2: SNHLY and FYNNEI. Trimming cost V 7 bases and J 4 bases, with 13 bases left between them. This CDR3 comprises 14 residues. In nucleotides, the CDR3 is TGTGCCAGCACGGCGGGGGCCGCCACCGGGGAGCTGTTTTTT. Protein sequence: CASTAGAATGELFF.

The chain uses TRBV4-3 and TRBJ2-2; TRBD1 aligns across 9 bases. The CDR3 is 16 amino acids. Germline V lookup: CDR1 LGHNA, CDR2 YSLEER. V dropped 3 bases and J dropped 3; count of bases not matched to a gene: 5. CDR3 nucleotides: TGCGCCAGCAGCCAGTACGACAGGGGGGACACCGGGGAGCTGTTTTTT. Residues: CASSQYDRGDTGELFF.

The chain has TRBV28 and TRBJ2-7; D possibly corresponds to TRBD1 (7 bases). V was cut by 3 bases and J by 5 bases, with 14 bases left in between. There are 14 residues in the CDR3. CDR1 and CDR2 from the germline V gene are MDHEN and SYDVKM. This chain's CDR3 is CASSFTGAGNEQYF. The CDR3 DNA follows: TGTGCCAGCAGTTTCACAGGGGCGGGAAACGAGCAGTACTTC.

The chain employs TRBV5-4 and TRBJ2-7; 14 bases agree with TRBD2. The CDR3 totals 16 residues. V trimming: 0 bases; J trimming: 4 bases; junction bases outside the gene matches: 3. Germline V gene data show CDR1 as SGHNT and CDR2 as YYREEE (reference sequence). DNA for the CDR3: TGTGCCAGCAGCTTGGGACTAGCGGGAGGGTTTTACGAGCAGTACTTC. Protein: CASSLGLAGGFYEQYF.

The rearrangement links TRBV11-2 to TRBJ2-1; TRBD2 aligns across 9 bases. After removal of 5 bases from V and 0 bases from J, the junction contained 11 bases not matched to a gene. Germline V gene sequence: CDR1 SGHAT, CDR2 FQNNGV. This CDR3 region has 18 residues. CDR3 in amino acids: CASSLQSSGGSSYNEQFF. The DNA for the CDR3 is TGTGCCAGCAGCCTCCAGAGCAGCGGGGGGAGCTCCTACAATGAGCAGTTCTTC.

The CDR3 DNA sequence: TGTGCCAGCAGCCACTTCCGGCAGGGGGTCGAGCAGTACTTC. Amino acids: CASSHFRQGVEQYF. The chain joins TRBV6-5 to TRBJ2-7; 7 bases line up with TRBD1. Germline loops: CDR1 MNHEY, CDR2 SVGAGI. The V segment lost 6 bases and the J segment 6 bases; nucleotides outside the gene matches: 11. CDR3 size: 14 residues.

The chain uses TRBV9 and TRBJ2-6, with D perhaps TRBD1 (6 bases). CDR1 and CDR2 (germline): SGDLS, YYNGEE. The CDR3 consists of 18 residues. V dropped 0 bases and J dropped 0 bases, with 13 bases sitting between them. The CDR3 protein is CASSVAGTTFSGANVLTF. For the CDR3, the DNA is TGTGCCAGCAGCGTAGCCGGGACAACTTTCTCTGGGGCCAACGTCCTGACTTTC. Supplemented by reference TRBV9 and TRBJ2-6, the full variable domain reads DSGVTQTPKHLITATGQRVTLRCSPRSGDLSVYWYQQSLDQGLQFLIQYYNGEERAKGNILERFSAQQFPDLHSELNLSSLELGDSALYFCASSVAGTTFSGANVLTFGAGSRLTVL.

A single count supports this clone. The chain carries TRBV7-8 and TRBJ2-7; 8 bases match TRBD1. This CDR3 comprises 16 residues. Germline V CDR1 and CDR2: SGHVS, FQNEAQ. V shed 5 bases and J 2 bases; nucleotides not matched to a gene: 11. CDR3 residues: CASSEPGGPRTYEQYF. The CDR3 DNA reads TGTGCCAGCAGCGAACCAGGGGGCCCCCGTACCTACGAGCAGTACTTC.

The chain recombines TRBV20-1 with TRBJ2-3; 11 bases align to TRBD2. J was trimmed by 3 bases and V by 5 bases; bases with no gene match: 10. Germline V CDR1 and CDR2: DFQATT, SNEGSKA (reference sequence). The CDR3 spans 16 residues. The DNA of the CDR3 is TGCAGTGCTGGTGGAGGGACTAGCGGTATTACAGATACGCAGTATTTT. Translating it yields CSAGGGTSGITDTQYF.

This clone has a handful of counts. This rearrangement joins TRBV20-1 to TRBJ2-7, with a possible D match to TRBD2 (5 bases). Trimming pared 3 bases from V and 4 bases from J, leaving 16 bases between. CDR1 is DFQATT and CDR2 is SNEGSKA in the germline V gene (reference sequence). The CDR3 consists of 14 residues. The CDR3 loop is CSASGLDLGYEQYF. As DNA, the CDR3 is TGCAGTGCTAGTGGACTCGATTTGGGTTACGAGCAGTACTTC.

The chain joins TRBV2 to TRBJ1-1; D not resolved. Germline V gene sequence: CDR1 SNHLY, CDR2 FYNNEI. Deletions cut 2 bases from V and 4 bases from J, with 8 bases between. The CDR3 has 13 amino acids. The CDR3 DNA is TGTGCCAGCAGTGAATTCGTGTTCACTGAAGCTTTCTTT. Its translation is CASSEFVFTEAFF.

V gene TRBV4-1 combines with J gene TRBJ1-1; 11 bases line up with TRBD1. The CDR3 is 15 residues long. The germline V gene has CDR1 MGHRA and CDR2 YSYEKL. After removal of 4 bases from V and 4 bases from J, the junction contained 5 bases not matched to a gene. Here the CDR3 DNA reads TGCGCCAGCAGCCCTTTCGGACAGGGGGCCACTGAAGCTTTCTTT. Its translation: CASSPFGQGATEAFF.

The gene calls are TRBV29-1 and TRBJ2-5; 8 positions agree with TRBD2. Losses at the gene ends were 0 bases for V and 5 bases for J; bases not matched to a gene: 5. Germline CDR1 and CDR2: SQVTM and ANQGSEA. This CDR3 comprises 14 residues. The CDR3, as DNA: TGCAGCGTTGAAGATTCGGGACTAGGGGAGACCCAGTACTTC. This sequence encodes CSVEDSGLGETQYF.